This T cell receptor (beta chain) was captured by sequencing in a study of T cells in Graves' hyperthyroidism and ophthalmopathy. TCR beta CDR3 regions were amplified from RNA. A first-round RT-PCR of the TCR CDR3 used the HTBI primer set. One entry per CDR3 protein results from TCRdb running MiXCR on the multiplex PCR reads. The sample lists about 200,000 distinct CDR3 sequences, about 17% occurring once. On this clonotype itself: Its antigen is unknown. A read error may explain this, as a much larger clone is one base away.

Study observations and caveats: Peripheral blood also featured most of the thyroid clonotypes expanded above 0.001.

Trimming left V 5 bases short and J 8 bases short, with 19 bases between. Germline CDR1 and CDR2: DFQATT and SNEGSKA (reference sequence). The CDR3 consists of 14 residues. This receptor was taken from a man between 40 and 49 years old with Graves' hyperthyroidism. Input material: blood. V usage is TRBV20-1 and J usage is TRBJ2-1; D may be TRBD1 (6 bases). CDR3 loop: CSAPARGRGDEQFF. CDR3 bases: TGCAGTGCTCCTGCCAGGGGTAGAGGCGATGAGCAGTTCTTC.